This T cell receptor beta chain was recovered during a study of blood T cell repertoires in COVID-19 (dated by TCRdb to 2018 to 2020). Regarding the study in general: Collaborator samples came from the United States, Italy and Spain and covered acute and convalescent phases of COVID-19. Subjects who had been exposed to COVID-19, were actively infected with it, or had recovered from it provided the deeply sampled blood TCRbeta repertoires that made up the dataset. The samples were drawn from two sources: the first 160 participants of the ongoing ImmuneRACE study, and approximately 1,300 subjects contributed by 6 global collaborators. A de-identified subject ID, COVID-19 status, age in years and sex were almost always included in the sample metadata. A freely available public database, intended as a resource for researchers studying the immune response to SARS-CoV-2, is where the repertoires were released. The prospective study material was composed of cDNA or gDNA derived from T cells, B-cell-depleted T cells, or PBMCs. Where available, HLA class I and class II types were taken from metadata supplied by the sample provider and were not determined by assay-based typing.

The immunoSEQ Assay, a bias-controlled multiplex PCR, was used to amplify TCRbeta CDR3 regions from genomic DNA. The paper's processing steps were these. The number of nucleated cells in each sample was estimated from the amplification of reference gene primers within the assay. To quantify the absolute abundance of each unique TCRbeta CDR3 rearrangement, sequence reads were collapsed and filtered. For each sample, productive Simpson clonality was calculated by taking the square root of Simpson's diversity index across productive rearrangements. TCRdb took over this immuneACCESS table, retaining in-frame rearrangements with V and J assigned. Such tables are incomplete; in checked studies, under half of the missing clones stem from an unresolved V gene, and the remainder is unexplained. V and J calls and clone size come straight from that table; D and trimming were deduced from the DNA. Here the sample has 250,000 to 350,000 clones; roughly 89% occur a single time. The ten largest clonotypes hold approximately 3% of the sample.

Results the study describes overall, beyond this receptor: Clinical and demographic metadata were provided uncurated, with the amount varying by source and participant.

A remark on this clone: This clone's antigen is unknown. Base qualities are not provided; no much larger clone lies one nucleotide away.

The collaborating institutions used their own protocols to collect whole blood in K2EDTA tubes. For TCRbeta analysis, collaborator samples were shipped as frozen whole blood, as isolated PBMCs, or as DNA extracted from either sample type. The receptor was isolated from a woman aged 25 to 39 with active or convalescent COVID-19. The sequencing input was peripheral blood.

The DNA sequence follows: TGTGCCAGCAGCTTGGGGCCAGGACTCTACGAGCAGTACTTC. The encoded protein is CASSLGPGLYEQYF. The sequence links TRBV5-8 to TRBJ2-7, with TRBD2 tentatively as D gene (5 bases match). Trimming removed 0 bases from V and 3 bases from J, leaving 10 bases between the germline ends. The CDR3 runs 14 amino acids, cysteine and phenylalanine included. Kept here is only the CDR3 DNA, which spans 42 bases and is read in frame from base 1. For CDR1 and CDR2, the germline V gene lists SGHTS and YDEGEE.